The rows below give T cell receptor beta chains drawn from one sample of a study of T cell responses to AZD1222 COVID-19 vaccine. The repertoire was sequenced with immunoSEQ multiplex PCR; TCRdb's copy has only in-frame clones and lacks some. The sample includes some 140,000 clones, around nine tenths of them seen just once. The sequencing used peripheral blood, collected on day 0 of AZD1222 vaccination. These receptors all stem from an adult in good health. Each CDR3 is given with its conserved first and last residue. A D gene is named only where the DNA matches it firmly. The listing skips clone size in some rows; elsewhere it reads once, few, many or a size class.

d_call j_call v_call clone_size cdr3_length cdr3_aa cdr3_nt
TRBD1 TRBJ2-2 TRBV15 . 16 CATSRDYGTGTGELFF TGTGCCACCAGCAGAGATTACGGGACAGGCACCGGGGAGCTGTTTTTT
. TRBJ2-1 TRBV5-1 . 15 CASSLSGDSYNEQFF TGCGCCAGCAGCTTGTCGGGGGACTCCTACAATGAGCAGTTCTTC
. TRBJ2-1 TRBV6-2/TRBV6-3 . 12 CASSAGNNEQFF TGTGCCAGCAGCGCGGGGAACAATGAGCAGTTCTTC
TRBD2 TRBJ2-1 TRBV24-1 . 18 CATSDSFGTSGSYNEQFF TGTGCCACCAGTGACTCCTTCGGGACTAGCGGGAGCTACAATGAGCAGTTCTTC
TRBD2 TRBJ2-7 TRBV7-9 . 13 CASSLGLAGVWYF TGTGCCAGCAGCCTCGGACTAGCGGGAGTTTGGTACTTC
. TRBJ2-1 TRBV5-1 . 15 CASGRDASSYNEQFF TGCGCCAGCGGTAGGGACGCGAGCTCCTACAATGAGCAGTTCTTC
TRBD2 TRBJ2-7 TRBV7-9 . 15 CASSRGTSGSYEQYF TGTGCCAGCAGCCGGGGGACTAGCGGATCCTACGAGCAGTACTTC
. TRBJ2-7 TRBV5-5 . 14 CASSVGSGSYEQYF TGTGCCAGCAGCGTGGGGTCCGGCTCCTACGAGCAGTACTTC
TRBD2 TRBJ2-3 TRBV9 . 17 CASSSPAGSGRKDTQYF TGTGCCAGCAGCTCTCCCGCGGGTAGCGGGAGGAAGGATACGCAGTATTTT
TRBD1 TRBJ2-7 TRBV19 . 14 CASSIVDRRNEQYF TGTGCCAGTAGTATAGTGGACAGGCGAAACGAGCAGTACTTC
TRBD2 TRBJ2-2 TRBV7-2 . 16 CASASGRAGYTGELFF TGTGCCAGCGCTAGCGGGAGGGCCGGGTACACCGGGGAGCTGTTTTTT
TRBD1 TRBJ1-6 TRBV4-1 . 17 CASSVRDRGTDNSPLHF TGCGCCAGCAGCGTCCGGGACAGGGGGACCGATAATTCACCCCTCCACTTT
. TRBJ1-1 TRBV14 . 14 CASSQSLGWTEAFF TGTGCCAGCAGCCAGTCACTGGGGTGGACTGAAGCTTTCTTT
. TRBJ1-5 TRBV5-1 . 15 CASSLAGASNQPQHF TGCGCCAGCAGCCTTGCCGGGGCTAGCAATCAGCCCCAGCATTTT
. TRBJ2-3 TRBV15 once 14 CATKGRSSTDTQYF TGTGCCACCAAGGGCAGGTCTAGCACAGATACGCAGTATTTT
. TRBJ1-2 TRBV29-1 . 15 CSAGSGSRPDYGYTF TGCAGCGCCGGATCGGGGTCTCGCCCGGACTATGGCTACACCTTC
. TRBJ2-6 TRBV7-2 . 17 CASSLGRGHSGANVLTF TGTGCCAGCAGCTTGGGCAGGGGCCACTCTGGGGCCAACGTCCTGACTTTC
TRBD2 TRBJ2-1 TRBV6-2/TRBV6-3 . 15 CASSWGLAGGPVQFF TGTGCCAGCAGTTGGGGACTAGCGGGAGGGCCTGTGCAGTTCTTC
. TRBJ2-5 TRBV6-2/TRBV6-3 . 14 CASSYDGVQETQYF TGTGCCAGCAGTTACGACGGGGTACAAGAGACCCAGTACTTC
. TRBJ2-3 TRBV7-2 . 17 CASSLDRPLRIANTQYF TGTGCCAGCAGCTTAGATCGGCCGCTAAGAATCGCAAATACGCAGTATTTT
TRBD2 TRBJ2-1 TRBV19 . 14 CASSPVAGAYEQFF TGTGCCAGTAGTCCCGTAGCGGGAGCATATGAGCAGTTCTTC
. TRBJ2-2 TRBV4-2 few 13 CASSDILTGELFF TGTGCCAGCAGCGACATTCTCACCGGGGAGCTGTTTTTT